This note documents a single TCR beta chain sequence. This specimen comes from a study of CD8 T cells in Susac syndrome. After extraction with the RNeasy kit, about 0.45 to 1 ug of the RNA was reverse transcribed using random hexamers. Amplification of TCR beta CDR3 spanned 54 Vbeta and 13 Jbeta via immunoSEQ multiplex PCR. TCRdb re-called the immunoSEQ multiplex PCR reads through MiXCR, storing one row per CDR3 protein. The table includes 180,000 or so distinct CDR3 sequences, approximately 96% detected once. Germline-derived CDR1 and CDR2 are LGHDT and YNNKEL (reference sequence). V trimming: 8 bases; J trimming: 4 bases; junction bases outside the gene matches: 10. The CDR3 consists of 14 residues.

Sequencing input: CD4+ T cells from PBMCs. The receptor's source is a human donor in good health. This chain joins TRBV3-1 and TRBJ2-5; 7 nucleotides align to TRBD2. The CDR3 DNA follows: TGTGCCAGCTCGACATTGGGAGGGAGAGAGACCCAGTACTTC. This encodes CASSTLGGRETQYF.